The next 24 T cell receptor beta chains were all read from a single sample in a study of pediatric ulcerative colitis. Some clones are missing from TCRdb's copy, which holds only in-frame ones; the method was immunoSEQ multiplex PCR. The sample carries under 50,000 clones, 78% recorded once. One to two pinch biopsies were taken from the rectum during colonoscopy. Sequenced sample: gut tissue. The receptors come from a girl between 10 and 17 years old with moderate ulcerative colitis.

The chain joins TRBV15 to TRBJ2-1; the match to TRBD1 covers 9 bases. This CDR3 has 16 residues. The V gene end was trimmed by 5 bases and the J gene end by 3 bases; junction bases not matched to a gene: 8. Germline V gene lookup returns CDR1 LNHNV and CDR2 YYDKDF (reference sequence). CDR3 loop: CATSRLRDRVYNEQFF. The CDR3 nucleotides read TGTGCCACCAGCCGACTACGGGACAGGGTCTACAATGAGCAGTTCTTC.

The CDR3 sequence: CASSGTGGTDTQYF. The CDR3 coding sequence is TGTGCCAGCAGTGGGACAGGGGGCACAGATACGCAGTATTTT. V gene TRBV6-4 combines with J gene TRBJ2-3; 9 positions match TRBD1. The CDR3 spans 14 residues. After removal of 4 bases from V and 1 base from J, the junction contained 0 bases not matched to a gene. Germline-derived CDR1 and CDR2 are MRHNA and SNTAGT.

The chain employs TRBV7-7 and TRBJ2-1, with D unclear. The CDR3 is 13 amino acids. Germline V gene lookup returns CDR1 SSHAT and CDR2 FNYEAQ (reference sequence). V was pared by 2 bases and J by 7 bases, with 9 bases between. In DNA form, the CDR3 reads TGTGCCAGCAGCTTATCCTTTTGGAATGAGCAGTTCTTC. Translation gives CASSLSFWNEQFF.

This clone was observed a single time. This sequence joins TRBV5-1 and TRBJ2-1; no clear D gene. The CDR3 spans 12 residues. Trimming removed 5 bases from V and 5 bases from J, with 8 bases in between. Germline assignment: CDR1 SGHRS and CDR2 YFSETQ. Here the CDR3 DNA reads TGCGCCAGCAGGGAATGGGACAATGAGCAGTTCTTC. Translation: CASREWDNEQFF.

The chain uses TRBV19 and TRBJ2-5; D is perhaps TRBD1 or TRBD2 (6 bases each). The CDR3 is 16 amino acids. V lost 6 bases and J lost 4, with 21 bases in between. CDR1 and CDR2 (germline): LNHDA, SQIVND (reference sequence). The CDR3 coding sequence is TGTGCCAGTAGAGAGGCACCGGGGGCCGGGAGAGAGACCCAGTACTTC. It encodes CASREAPGAGRETQYF. Complete variable domain (other parts from reference TRBV19 and TRBJ2-5): DGGITQSPKYLFRKEGQNVTLSCEQNLNHDAMYWYRQDPGQGLRLIYYSQIVNDFQKGDIAEGYSVSREKKESFPLTVTSAQKNPTAFYLCASREAPGAGRETQYFGPGTRLLVL.

This rearrangement joins TRBV5-1 to TRBJ2-7; 7 bases line up with TRBD1. V lost 4 bases, J lost 2 bases, and 12 bases stayed unmatched. This CDR3 comprises 16 residues. The germline V gene has CDR1 SGHRS and CDR2 YFSETQ. The CDR3 bases are TGCGCCAGCAGCCCTCAGGCAGGGACAGCGACCTACGAGCAGTACTTC. As protein: CASSPQAGTATYEQYF.

This sequence joins TRBV10-3 and TRBJ2-1; D not resolved. This CDR3 spans 12 amino acids. Trimming removed 4 bases at V and 8 bases at J, with 9 bases between. The V gene's germline CDR1 is ENHRY and CDR2 SYGVKD. The CDR3 nucleotides read TGTGCCATCAGTGGGTCTCGCGATGAGCAGTTCTTC. The encoded protein is CAISGSRDEQFF.

In this sample, this clone turned up a few times. The chain has TRBV29-1 and TRBJ2-7; no clear D. Between the trimmed V and J ends, which lost 4 bases and 5 bases, there was a span of 12 bases. From germline, CDR1 is SQVTM and CDR2 ANQGSEA. The CDR3 runs to 12 residues. The CDR3 region is CSVVFLGNEQYF. The CDR3 nucleotides read TGCAGCGTTGTGTTCCTTGGTAACGAGCAGTACTTC.

The V call is TRBV2, the J call TRBJ2-3; 9 bases align to TRBD2. The J segment lost 10 bases and the V segment lost 7 bases, leaving 12 bases of the junction unmatched. CDR1 is SNHLY, CDR2 FYNNEI, per germline. CDR3 length equals 14 residues. The chain's CDR3 is CASNFDRTSEAQYF. CDR3 sequence (DNA): TGTGCCAGCAACTTTGATAGGACTAGCGAAGCGCAGTATTTT.

The chain is built from TRBV19 and TRBJ1-5; 8 bases match TRBD1. This CDR3 spans 15 amino acids. Trimming cost V 8 bases and J 6 bases; bases outside gene matches: 12. Germline CDR1 reads LNHDA; CDR2 reads SQIVND (reference sequence). The CDR3 is CASSIGQGNRQPQHF. Written as DNA, the CDR3 is TGTGCCAGTTCTATCGGACAGGGTAATCGTCAGCCCCAGCATTTT.

The rearrangement links TRBV5-4 to TRBJ2-1; a weak D match, TRBD1 (5 bases). The V and J ends lost 5 bases and 3 bases respectively, with 9 bases between them. This CDR3 is 13 amino acids long. The germline CDR1 and CDR2 sequences are SGHNT and YYREEE (reference sequence). CDR3 loop: CASRVDSYNEQFF. CDR3 bases: TGTGCCAGCAGGGTAGACAGCTACAATGAGCAGTTCTTC.

The CDR3 bases are TGCGCCAGCAGCGACGCAGGGGGGTACCAAGAGACCCAGTACTTC. Translated, it gives CASSDAGGYQETQYF. The chain combines TRBV5-1 with TRBJ2-5; D possibly corresponds to TRBD1 (7 bases). The CDR3 extends over 15 amino acids. V lost 4 bases to trimming and J lost 0 bases, with 13 bases between them. CDR1 is SGHRS and CDR2 is YFSETQ in the germline V gene.

V and J are TRBV6-5 and TRBJ2-3; 8 nucleotides line up with TRBD2. CDR1 and CDR2 from the germline V gene are MNHEY and SVGAGI. Unmatched junction bases numbered 10, after V lost 5 bases and J lost 6 bases. The CDR3 spans 15 residues. CDR3: CASSLSPGGRDTQYF. The CDR3 nucleotides read TGTGCCAGCAGTCTCAGCCCGGGGGGGAGGGATACGCAGTATTTT.

The chain employs TRBV19 and TRBJ2-5; D might be TRBD1 or TRBD2, each matching 5 bases. With 3 bases removed from V and 3 bases from J, the gap between germline ends came to 14 bases. This CDR3 is 15 amino acids long. The germline gives CDR1 LNHDA, CDR2 SQIVND (reference sequence). The CDR3 is CASSIPSLGEETQYF. The CDR3 DNA is TGTGCCAGTAGTATTCCAAGCTTGGGGGAAGAGACCCAGTACTTC.

The chain uses TRBV6-5 and TRBJ2-6, with D uncertain. Germline lookup yields CDR1 MNHEY and CDR2 SVGAGI. The CDR3 length is 15 residues. V shed 0 bases and J shed 0 bases, with 3 bases lying between them. The CDR3 is CASSYSHSGANVLTF. The DNA of the CDR3 is TGTGCCAGCAGTTACTCGCACTCTGGGGCCAACGTCCTGACTTTC.

CDR3 sequence (DNA): TGTGCCAGCAGTAAACAGCGGGGGGTTAGTGAGCAGTACTTC. This gives the protein CASSKQRGVSEQYF. The rearrangement uses TRBV6-5 and TRBJ2-7, with 9 bases lining up with TRBD2. The CDR3 length is 14 residues. V dropped 5 bases and J dropped 7; count of bases not matched to a gene: 9. Germline CDR1 reads MNHEY; CDR2 reads SVGAGI.

The genes are TRBV29-1 and TRBJ2-2; 8 nucleotides align to TRBD1. The CDR3 extends over 13 amino acids. Trimming at V came to 2 bases and at J to 7 bases, leaving 3 bases not matched to a gene. Germline V lookup: CDR1 SQVTM, CDR2 ANQGSEA. The CDR3 DNA reads TGCAGCGTTGAACAGGGGGCTATCGGGGAGCTGTTTTTT. Its protein product is CSVEQGAIGELFF.

The chain combines TRBV6-1 with TRBJ2-7; possibly TRBD2 for D (5 bases). With 2 bases removed from V and 3 bases from J, the gap between germline ends came to 14 bases. CDR3 length equals 15 residues. Germline V gene sequence: CDR1 MNHNS, CDR2 SASEGT. The CDR3 DNA reads as TGTGCCAGCAGTGAATTTAGACTAAAGGGCTACGAGCAGTACTTC. Translated: CASSEFRLKGYEQYF.

This clone has just a few counts. The CDR3: CASSSSGQANYGYTF. The CDR3 region has the DNA TGCGCCAGCAGCTCGTCTGGACAGGCTAACTATGGCTACACCTTC. The chain is built from TRBV5-1 and TRBJ1-2; 7 bases align to TRBD1. Germline assignment: CDR1 SGHRS and CDR2 YFSETQ. The ends lost 3 bases at V and 0 bases at J; junction bases unmatched: 5. The CDR3 runs to 15 residues.

The chain carries TRBV5-1 and TRBJ2-1; a weak D match, TRBD2 (6 bases). Germline V gene sequence: CDR1 SGHRS, CDR2 YFSETQ. V lost 4 bases, J lost 7 bases, and 15 bases lay in between. The CDR3 loop spans 14 amino acids. Written as DNA, the CDR3 is TGCGCCAGCAGCGGCGGGGCTCGGGGTAATGAGCAGTTCTTC. Translated: CASSGGARGNEQFF.

This clone has a single count. The V and J genes are TRBV10-3 and TRBJ2-1, with D unclear. V was trimmed by 2 bases and J by 9 bases, leaving 5 bases between them. This CDR3 contains 11 residues. Germline V gene data show CDR1 as ENHRY and CDR2 as SYGVKD. The DNA for the CDR3 is TGTGCCATCAGTGAGGGGGTTGAGCAGTTCTTC. Its translation is CAISEGVEQFF.

This clone was detected only a few times. The chain uses TRBV7-3 and TRBJ1-6, with 8 bases lining up with TRBD1. The CDR3 covers 15 residues. V was clipped by 2 bases and J by 6 bases; unmatched bases: 3. Germline values: CDR1 SGHTA, CDR2 FQGTGA. The chain's CDR3 is CASSLGDRGNSPLHF. The CDR3 DNA is TGTGCCAGCAGCTTAGGAGACAGGGGTAATTCACCCCTCCACTTT.

This sequence joins TRBV5-1 and TRBJ1-1; 7 nucleotides line up with TRBD1. There are 16 residues in the CDR3. After removal of 4 bases from V and 9 bases from J, the junction contained 18 bases not matched to a gene. Germline V gene data show CDR1 as SGHRS and CDR2 as YFSETQ. The DNA for the CDR3 is TGCGCCAGCAGCCCAACAGGGGTGGAGAAAGGCGAAAAAGCTTTCTTT. Amino acid sequence: CASSPTGVEKGEKAFF.

The chain couples TRBV5-1 to TRBJ2-7; D remains unclear. Trimming took 0 bases from V and 2 from J, leaving 9 bases between them. Germline CDR1 is SGHRS and CDR2 is YFSETQ. This CDR3 is built from 14 residues. The CDR3, as DNA: TGCGCCAGCAGCTTGGTTCACAGTACCTACGAGCAGTACTTC. It encodes CASSLVHSTYEQYF.